Following are 15 T cell receptor beta chains from one sample sequenced in a study of blood T cell repertoires in COVID-19. TCRdb's table, derived via immunoSEQ multiplex PCR, lists solely in-frame clones and lacks some. The sample consists of 300,000 to 350,000 clones, about 93% of them appearing once. Sample: peripheral blood. The source is a woman in her 30s with COVID-19, enrolled during active disease.

The rearrangement links TRBV2 to TRBJ1-6; no reliable D call. V was clipped by 8 bases and J by 4 bases, with 9 bases between them. This CDR3 contains 13 residues. The germline V gene encodes CDR1 SNHLY and CDR2 FYNNEI. CDR3: CASRSDYNSPLHF. The CDR3 bases are TGTGCCAGCCGGAGCGATTATAATTCACCCCTCCACTTT.

This chain uses TRBV3-1 (or the pseudogene TRBV3-2) with TRBJ1-2, with 7 bases identical to TRBD1. There are 15 residues in the CDR3. CDR1 LGHDT and CDR2 YNNKEL come from the germline V gene (reference sequence). The trim removed 4 bases at V and 6 bases at J, leaving 11 bases unmatched. DNA for the CDR3: TGTGCCAGCAGCCCCATCGGAGAGGGGGCGAATGGCTACACCTTC. The encoded protein is CASSPIGEGANGYTF.

The chain joins TRBV11-1 to TRBJ2-7, with D perhaps TRBD2 (6 bases). The CDR3 spans 12 residues. Germline lookup yields CDR1 SGHAT and CDR2 FQDESV (reference sequence). V was trimmed by 1 base and J by 6 bases, leaving 7 bases between them. CDR3 DNA sequence: TGTGCCAGCAGCTTAGGGGGAGGCGAGCAGTACTTC. This sequence encodes CASSLGGGEQYF.

This chain links TRBV7-9 with TRBJ1-4; no definite D call. The CDR3 consists of 15 residues. Germline CDR1 reads SEHNR; CDR2 reads FQNEAQ (reference sequence). V was shortened by 2 bases and J by 0 bases, with 7 bases between the two germline ends. CDR3 coding DNA: TGTGCCAGCAGCTTAAATCTTGCAACTAATGAAAAACTGTTTTTT. Translated: CASSLNLATNEKLFF.

The chain recombines TRBV27 with TRBJ2-1, with D perhaps matching TRBD2 (5 bases). Germline V gene sequence: CDR1 MNHEY, CDR2 SMNVEV (reference sequence). CDR3 length equals 15 residues. Trimming took off 2 bases at V and 7 bases at J, with 15 bases between the two ends. The CDR3 bases are TGTGCCAGCAGTTTAATCGCTAGCCTAAAGAATGAGCAGTTCTTC. It yields the protein CASSLIASLKNEQFF.

V and J are TRBV2 and TRBJ1-5; 10 bases map to TRBD1. V trimming: 8 bases; J trimming: 4 bases; junction bases outside the gene matches: 5. The CDR3 consists of 14 residues. Looked up from germline, CDR1 is SNHLY and CDR2 is FYNNEI. CDR3 amino acids: CASAGQGVNQPQHF. As DNA, the CDR3 is TGTGCCAGCGCCGGACAGGGGGTTAATCAGCCCCAGCATTTT.

J is TRBJ2-7 and V is TRBV30, with D possibly TRBD2 on 6 matching bases. Germline-derived CDR1 and CDR2 are GTSNPN and SVGIG (reference sequence). V was shortened by 0 bases and J by 9 bases, with 12 bases between the two germline ends. The length of the CDR3 is 12 residues. The CDR3 DNA reads TGTGCCTGGAGTGTACATGGGGAGGTGCAGTACTTC. As protein: CAWSVHGEVQYF. The whole variable domain, remainder taken from reference TRBV30 and TRBJ2-7, is SQTIHQWPATLVQPVGSPLSLECTVEGTSNPNLYWYRQAAGRGLQLLFYSVGIGQISSEVPQNLSASRPQDRQFILSSKKLLLSDSGFYLCAWSVHGEVQYFGPGTRLTVT.

This clone has a handful of counts. This chain links TRBV6-2 or TRBV6-3 with TRBJ2-1; TRBD1 aligns across 8 bases. Germline-derived CDR1 and CDR2 are MNHEY and SVGEGT. With V trimmed by 2 bases and J by 6 bases, 3 bases remained unmatched. The CDR3 contains 14 residues. The CDR3 here is CASSYRTGSNEQFF. DNA for the CDR3: TGTGCCAGCAGTTACCGGACAGGGTCCAATGAGCAGTTCTTC.

This clone has only a few counts. CDR3 bases: TGCGCCAGCAGCGCCGGGGGACAGGCCTATGGCTACACCTTC. This encodes CASSAGGQAYGYTF. The rearrangement uses TRBV5-1 and TRBJ1-2; 8 nucleotides agree with TRBD1. Germline V CDR1 and CDR2: SGHRS, YFSETQ. The trim removed 4 bases at V and 4 bases at J, leaving 6 bases unmatched. The CDR3 covers 14 residues.

This chain connects TRBV18 to TRBJ2-7; 7 positions agree with TRBD2. Trimming cost V 0 bases and J 5 bases; bases outside gene matches: 10. The germline V gene encodes CDR1 KGHSH and CDR2 LQKENI. CDR3 length: 16 residues. The CDR3 nucleotides read TGTGCCAGCTCACCACCGTTTCTCGGGGGGAAGGACGAGCAGTACTTC. As protein: CASSPPFLGGKDEQYF.

This chain links TRBV7-9 with TRBJ1-2, with 8 bases that match TRBD1. The V segment lost 1 base and the J segment 2 bases; nucleotides outside the gene matches: 3. Germline V gene lookup returns CDR1 SEHNR and CDR2 FQNEAQ (reference sequence). CDR3 size: 15 residues. CDR3 bases: TGTGCCAGCAGCTTAGGGGCAGGGGGCAACTATGGCTACACCTTC. The encoded protein is CASSLGAGGNYGYTF.

The chain is built from TRBV10-1 and TRBJ2-1; D not certain. The CDR3 is 12 amino acids. Trimming took off 3 bases at V and 8 bases at J, with 8 bases between the two ends. Per the germline V gene, CDR1 is WNHNN and CDR2 is SYGVQD (reference sequence). Here the CDR3 DNA reads TGCGCCAGCAGTGATTCACGGTATGAGCAGTTCTTC. Amino acid sequence: CASSDSRYEQFF.

The chain is built from TRBV6-5 and TRBJ1-3; 7 bases map to TRBD1. The CDR3 sequence is 15 residues long. The germline CDR1 and CDR2 sequences are MNHEY and SVGAGI. Germline trimming cut 8 bases from V and 0 bases from J; bases unmatched to any gene: 7. The CDR3 here is CASRLGDSSGNTIYF. The CDR3 coding sequence is TGTGCCAGCCGACTCGGGGACAGCTCTGGAAACACCATATATTTT.

The chain combines TRBV2 with TRBJ2-3; 8 nucleotides align to TRBD2. V lost 2 bases, J lost 2 bases, and 6 bases stayed unmatched. This CDR3 comprises 16 residues. Germline values: CDR1 SNHLY, CDR2 FYNNEI. The CDR3 nucleotides read TGTGCCAGCAGTGAAATATCGGGAGGGGCCACAGATACGCAGTATTTT. Protein: CASSEISGGATDTQYF.

The chain carries TRBV28 and TRBJ1-1, with D uncertain. Trimming took 8 bases from V and 10 from J, leaving 17 bases between them. The CDR3 covers 12 residues. In germline, CDR1 is MDHEN, CDR2 SYDVKM. In DNA, the CDR3 is TGTGCCAGCCACGCTGAGGGTCCGGCAGCTTTCTTT. Translation gives CASHAEGPAAFF.